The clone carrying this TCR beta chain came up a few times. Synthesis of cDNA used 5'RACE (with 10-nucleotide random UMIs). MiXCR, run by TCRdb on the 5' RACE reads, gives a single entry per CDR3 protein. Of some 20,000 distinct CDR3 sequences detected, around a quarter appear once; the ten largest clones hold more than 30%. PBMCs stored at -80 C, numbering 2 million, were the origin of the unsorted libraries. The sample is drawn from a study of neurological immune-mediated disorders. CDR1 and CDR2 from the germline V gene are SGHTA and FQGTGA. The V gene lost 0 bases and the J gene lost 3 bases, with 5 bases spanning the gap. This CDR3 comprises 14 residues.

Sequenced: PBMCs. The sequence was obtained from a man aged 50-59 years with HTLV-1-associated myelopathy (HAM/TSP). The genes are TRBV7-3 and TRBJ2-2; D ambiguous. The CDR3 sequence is CASSLTDYTGELFF. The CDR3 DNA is TGTGCCAGCAGCTTAACCGACTACACCGGGGAGCTGTTTTTT. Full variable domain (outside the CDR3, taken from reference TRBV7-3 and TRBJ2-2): GAGVSQTPSNKVTEKGKYVELRCDPISGHTALYWYRQSLGQGPEFLIYFQGTGAADDSGLPNDRFFAVRPEGSVSTLKIQRTERGDSAVYLCASSLTDYTGELFFGEGSRLTVL.